These T cell receptor beta chains were read from a single sample in a study of OX40 agonist ivuxolimab in advanced cancers. Using immunoSEQ multiplex PCR, the repertoire was profiled, and TCRdb retains in-frame clones only, with some absent. The sample carries approximately 82,000 clones, 90% to 95% recorded once. The starting material was CD4+ or CD8+ T cells sorted from blood, obtained in a trial of the OX40 agonist ivuxolimab. The origin of the receptors is an adult with an advanced solid tumor such as melanoma, head and neck, liver or kidney cancer. CDR3s include the opening cysteine and the closing phenylalanine or tryptophan. The D gene is left open where the match is weak. Clone sizes are given selectively: once, few, many, or a class where the clone is expanded.

D,J,V,length,size,CDR3,DNA
TRBD2,TRBJ2-2,TRBV4-3,16,-,CASSQEPGGNTGELFF,TGCGCCAGCAGCCAAGAGCCGGGGGGGAACACCGGGGAGCTGTTTTTT
-,TRBJ1-1,TRBV6-5,12,-,CATGTAERVAFF,TGTGCCACCGGGACGGCCGAACGGGTAGCTTTCTTT
TRBD2,TRBJ2-3,TRBV9,18,-,CASSVEGLAGGSTDTQYF,TGTGCCAGCAGCGTAGAGGGACTAGCGGGGGGGAGCACAGATACGCAGTATTTT
-,TRBJ1-1,TRBV2,13,-,CASTRTEITEAFF,TGTGCCAGCACCAGGACAGAGATCACTGAAGCTTTCTTT
TRBD1,TRBJ2-5,TRBV7-9,19,-,CASSSGQGAPLSYQETQYF,TGTGCCAGCAGCTCCGGACAGGGGGCTCCTTTGTCGTACCAAGAGACCCAGTACTTC
-,TRBJ1-2,TRBV6-5,14,once,CASSYGGGNYGYTF,TGTGCCAGCAGTTACGGAGGCGGGAACTATGGCTACACCTTC
-,TRBJ1-1,TRBV15,15,-,CATSLSTGRSTEAFF,TGTGCCACCAGCCTCTCAACAGGGAGGAGCACTGAAGCTTTCTTT
-,TRBJ2-2,TRBV4-1,15,-,CASSQGWGAAGELFF,TGCGCCAGCAGCCAGGGGTGGGGGGCCGCCGGGGAGCTGTTTTTT
-,TRBJ2-7,TRBV7-2,14,-,CASSLQYSGYEQYF,TGTGCCAGCAGCTTACAATACAGCGGCTACGAGCAGTACTTC
-,TRBJ2-7,TRBV4-3,15,-,CASSQDSQGLAEQYF,TGCGCCAGCAGCCAAGATTCGCAGGGGTTGGCCGAGCAGTACTTC
-,TRBJ2-7,TRBV11-2,17,-,CASSPSPEWGMSYEQYF,TGTGCCAGCAGTCCCAGTCCTGAATGGGGGATGTCCTACGAGCAGTACTTC
-,TRBJ2-7,TRBV4-1,15,-,CASSQGSQGGEEQYF,TGCGCCAGCAGCCAAGGTTCTCAGGGGGGTGAGGAGCAGTACTTC
TRBD1,TRBJ1-3,TRBV11-3,15,-,CASSLVRGLENTIYF,TGTGCCAGCAGCTTAGTCAGGGGGCTGGAAAACACCATATATTTT
TRBD1,TRBJ1-2,TRBV7-8,17,-,CASGLQRRGQGGYGYTF,TGTGCTTCGGGCCTACAGCGAAGGGGGCAGGGGGGCTATGGCTACACCTTC
-,TRBJ1-1,TRBV19,15,once,CASSSLRGSNTEAFF,TGTGCCAGTAGTTCCCTGAGGGGGTCAAACACTGAAGCTTTCTTT
-,TRBJ1-1,TRBV6-5,11,-,CARWGNTEAFF,TGTGCCAGGTGGGGGAACACTGAAGCTTTCTTT
TRBD1,TRBJ1-1,TRBV5-6,16,-,CASSPEGGQGGTEAFF,TGTGCCAGCAGCCCTGAGGGGGGACAGGGGGGCACTGAAGCTTTCTTT
TRBD1,TRBJ1-1,TRBV19,15,-,CASSVTGAPNTEAFF,TGTGCCAGTAGTGTGACAGGGGCCCCGAACACTGAAGCTTTCTTT
-,TRBJ2-3,TRBV6-4,15,-,CASSDSIDGGDTQYF,TGTGCCAGCAGTGACTCGATCGACGGGGGAGATACGCAGTATTTT
-,TRBJ2-4,TRBV5-1,15,-,CASSFPARGGNIQYF,TGCGCCAGCAGCTTCCCGGCCAGGGGAGGAAACATTCAGTACTTC
TRBD2,TRBJ2-5,TRBV7-2,18,-,CASSFGLLLAGGGETQYF,TGTGCCAGCAGCTTTGGTCTCTTACTAGCGGGAGGAGGTGAGACCCAGTACTTC
-,TRBJ1-4,TRBV7-6,16,-,CASSLVRTFSFEKLFF,TGTGCCAGCAGCTTAGTCCGGACCTTTTCCTTTGAAAAACTGTTTTTT
TRBD1,TRBJ2-7,TRBV27,14,-,CASSSRTGPYEQYF,TGTGCCAGCAGTTCTCGGACAGGCCCTTACGAGCAGTACTTC
-,TRBJ2-4,TRBV4-1,16,-,CASSQVQELAKNIQYF,TGCGCCAGCAGCCAAGTGCAGGAACTAGCCAAAAACATTCAGTACTTC
-,TRBJ2-1,TRBV10-3,14,few,CAISVTGFNNEQFF,TGTGCCATCAGTGTAACCGGGTTCAACAATGAGCAGTTCTTC
-,TRBJ1-2,TRBV27,15,once,CASSFRGLGDYGYTF,TGTGCCAGCAGTTTCCGAGGCCTTGGGGACTATGGCTACACCTTC
TRBD2,TRBJ2-7,TRBV4-3,14,-,CASSQLAGFAEQYF,TGCGCCAGCAGCCAACTAGCGGGATTCGCCGAGCAGTACTTC
-,TRBJ1-3,TRBV6-6,14,once,CASSQGGSGNTIYF,TGTGCCAGCAGCCAGGGAGGATCAGGAAACACCATATATTTT
-,TRBJ2-3,TRBV6-5,11,-,CASSYEGTQYF,TGTGCCAGCAGTTACGAAGGTACGCAGTATTTT
TRBD2,TRBJ2-1,TRBV2,18,-,CARLPGTSGTGSYNEQFF,TGTGCCAGACTCCCAGGGACTAGCGGGACGGGATCCTACAATGAGCAGTTCTTC
TRBD1,TRBJ2-7,TRBV25-1,16,-,CASSVWDRGGEGQQYF,TGTGCCAGCAGTGTATGGGACAGGGGGGGAGAGGGGCAGCAGTACTTC
TRBD1,TRBJ2-3,TRBV7-9,16,-,CASSLAGTGTADTQYF,TGTGCCAGCAGCTTAGCCGGGACAGGGACGGCAGATACGCAGTATTTT
TRBD1,TRBJ2-3,TRBV27,15,-,CASSFSGGLADTQYF,TGTGCCAGCAGTTTCTCAGGGGGCCTAGCAGATACGCAGTATTTT
-,TRBJ1-1,TRBV11-1,17,-,CASSIRSWSIMNTEAFF,TGTGCCAGCAGCATCAGGTCATGGTCCATCATGAACACTGAAGCTTTCTTT
-,TRBJ2-2,TRBV27,14,-,CASSLGANTGELFF,TGTGCCAGCAGTTTGGGGGCGAACACCGGGGAGCTGTTTTTT
-,TRBJ2-3,TRBV29-1,15,-,CSVVGKGQRTDTQYF,TGCAGCGTTGTGGGAAAAGGACAGCGCACAGATACGCAGTATTTT
TRBD2,TRBJ2-1,TRBV7-9,14,-,CAVPASGSNNEQFF,TGTGCGGTCCCGGCTAGCGGGAGCAACAATGAGCAGTTCTTC
-,TRBJ1-5,TRBV27,14,few,CASSPRGGNQPQHF,TGTGCCAGCAGTCCAAGGGGTGGCAATCAGCCCCAGCATTTT
-,TRBJ2-1,TRBV9,16,-,CASRSPGAGVDNEQFF,TGTGCCAGCAGGTCCCCCGGGGCAGGGGTAGACAATGAGCAGTTCTTC
TRBD2,TRBJ2-2,TRBV4-3,21,-,CASSQRSRGPELAGTTGELFF,TGCGCCAGCAGCCAGCGTTCCAGGGGGCCTGAACTAGCGGGGACCACCGGGGAGCTGTTTTTT